Listed below are T cell receptor beta chains from one sample, sequenced in a study of shared clonotypes between healthy human individuals. Clones were sequenced by immunoSEQ multiplex PCR, and TCRdb holds only the in-frame ones, with some missing. Of 200,000 to 250,000 clones listed, about 65% are singletons. Sequencing input: memory CD4+ T cells sorted from blood. These receptors all come from a young man in good health. CDR3s include the opening cysteine and the closing phenylalanine or tryptophan. Fields, in order: D gene, clone size, J gene, V gene, CDR3 protein, CDR3 DNA. D genes are given only for firm matches. For some rows the clone size is stated as once, few or many, or as a class when expanded; others skip it.

>NA|NA|TRBJ2-7|TRBV5-1
CASSPLKVGTSYEQYF
TGCGCCAGCAGCCCCCTCAAGGTTGGGACCTCCTACGAGCAGTACTTC
>NA|NA|TRBJ1-4|TRBV5-4
CASSPPTGSARKLFF
TGTGCCAGCAGCCCCCCGACAGGCTCCGCGAGAAAACTGTTTTTT
>NA|NA|TRBJ2-1|TRBV27
CASRSRWGSGGNEQFF
TGTGCCAGCAGATCGAGATGGGGGAGTGGGGGCAATGAGCAGTTCTTC
>TRBD2|NA|TRBJ2-7|TRBV11-2
CASSLGSRLAGGDYEQYF
TGTGCCAGCAGCTTAGGCTCTCGACTAGCGGGGGGGGACTACGAGCAGTACTTC
>NA|NA|TRBJ1-5|TRBV21-1
CASATGKVNQPQHF
TGTGCCAGCGCGACAGGGAAGGTCAATCAGCCCCAGCATTTT
>TRBD1|many|TRBJ2-7|TRBV5-1
CASSLGPGQGYEQYF
TGCGCCAGCAGCTTGGGACCGGGACAGGGATACGAGCAGTACTTC
>NA|NA|TRBJ2-7|TRBV5-1
CASSFNSGYEQYF
TGCGCCAGCAGCTTCAACAGCGGCTACGAGCAGTACTTC
>TRBD2|NA|TRBJ2-1|TRBV11-3
CASSWRERDEQFF
TGTGCCAGCAGCTGGCGGGAGAGGGATGAGCAGTTCTTC
>NA|NA|TRBJ2-1|TRBV29-1
CSVEGSGVYEQFF
TGCAGCGTTGAGGGGTCAGGGGTCTATGAGCAGTTCTTC
>NA|NA|TRBJ2-1|TRBV10-1
CASSGPNNEQFF
TGCGCCAGCAGTGGCCCTAACAATGAGCAGTTCTTC
>NA|NA|TRBJ1-4|TRBV2
CASSEVAWGEKLFF
TGTGCCAGCAGTGAAGTGGCTTGGGGTGAAAAACTGTTTTTT
>NA|NA|TRBJ1-1|TRBV27
CASSPIDSSTEAFF
TGTGCCAGCAGTCCAATAGACAGTTCCACTGAAGCTTTCTTT
>TRBD1|NA|TRBJ2-7|TRBV7-2
CASSLDTRDRAHEQYF
TGTGCCAGCAGCTTAGATACCCGGGACAGGGCACACGAGCAGTACTTC
>TRBD2|once|TRBJ2-5|TRBV9
CASSVRPGGRETQYF
TGTGCCAGCAGCGTCCGACCGGGAGGTAGAGAGACCCAGTACTTC
>TRBD1|once|TRBJ2-5|TRBV28
CASSIGAGGQETQYF
TGTGCCAGCAGTATAGGAGCAGGGGGCCAAGAGACCCAGTACTTC
>TRBD1|once|TRBJ1-4|TRBV19
CASSIVDRGRDEKLFF
TGTGCCAGTAGTATAGTGGACAGGGGGCGGGATGAAAAACTGTTTTTT
>NA|NA|TRBJ2-7|TRBV5-1
CASSHQTGGEQYF
TGCGCCAGCAGCCATCAAACCGGGGGCGAGCAGTACTTC
>TRBD2|NA|TRBJ2-7|TRBV2
CASSERRTSGGHYEQYF
TGTGCCAGCAGTGAACGTCGGACTAGCGGAGGACACTACGAGCAGTACTTC
>NA|NA|TRBJ2-7|TRBV19
CASSFRHSPYEQYF
TGTGCCAGTAGTTTTAGACATTCCCCCTACGAGCAGTACTTC
>TRBD2|NA|TRBJ2-1|TRBV27
CASSISGIYYNEQFF
TGTGCCAGCAGTATAAGCGGGATTTACTACAATGAGCAGTTCTTC
>NA|NA|TRBJ2-3|TRBV12-5
CASGLADTQYF
TGTGCTAGTGGTTTGGCAGATACGCAGTATTTT
>TRBD1|NA|TRBJ2-1|TRBV2
CASSVDRVAYNEQFF
TGTGCCAGCAGTGTGGACAGGGTGGCCTACAATGAGCAGTTCTTC
>NA|NA|TRBJ2-3|TRBV6-4
CASSERGDGSDTQYF
TGTGCCAGCAGTGAAAGGGGGGACGGATCAGATACGCAGTATTTT
>TRBD1|NA|TRBJ1-1|TRBV28
CASSLRPGQVSFF
TGTGCCAGCAGCTTAAGGCCGGGACAGGTTTCTTTCTTT
>TRBD2|few|TRBJ2-7|TRBV19
CASSNNWDYINEQYF
TGTGCCAGTAGTAATAATTGGGACTATATCAACGAGCAGTACTTC
>NA|NA|TRBJ1-1|TRBV12-5
CASGLVLGAATEAFF
TGTGCTAGTGGTTTGGTACTGGGGGCGGCTACTGAAGCTTTCTTT
>TRBD2|NA|TRBJ2-1|TRBV5-6
CASSLERGSYNEQFF
TGTGCCAGCAGCTTAGAGCGGGGGTCCTACAATGAGCAGTTCTTC
>NA|NA|TRBJ1-5|TRBV6-5
CASSPHTPENQPQHF
TGTGCCAGCAGTCCACATACTCCCGAAAATCAGCCCCAGCATTTT
>NA|many|TRBJ1-3|TRBV19
CASNQDWGAGNTIYF
TGTGCCAGTAACCAAGACTGGGGAGCTGGAAACACCATATATTTT
>TRBD1|NA|TRBJ2-3|TRBV15
CATSSSGTGVDTQYF
TGTGCCACCAGCAGCTCCGGGACAGGGGTAGATACGCAGTATTTT
>TRBD1|NA|TRBJ2-1|TRBV5-1
CASSSTGTGVNEQFF
TGCGCCAGCAGCTCGACCGGGACAGGGGTAAATGAGCAGTTCTTC
>NA|NA|TRBJ1-3|TRBV14
CASSQRVFSGNTIYF
TGTGCCAGCAGCCAAAGGGTGTTTTCTGGAAACACCATATATTTT
>NA|few|TRBJ2-2|TRBV6-5
CASSPRPRVTGELFF
TGTGCCAGCAGCCCACGGCCCAGGGTCACCGGGGAGCTGTTTTTT
>TRBD1|NA|TRBJ1-1|TRBV4-2
CASSQEDRGNTEAFF
TGTGCCAGCAGCCAAGAGGACAGGGGGAACACTGAAGCTTTCTTT